This TCR beta chain was identified in a study of shared clonotypes between healthy human individuals. TCRdb keeps only in-frame clones here, not all; method: immunoSEQ multiplex PCR. The sample consists of fewer than 600,000 clones, around 75% of them appearing once. CDR1 is SGHRS and CDR2 is YFSETQ in the germline V gene. The CDR3 runs 13 residues. V was clipped by 4 bases and J by 1 base, with 9 bases between them. The receptor was derived from a woman aged 40 to 49 in good health. Some clones in this sample may be carry-over from other donors' samples. The sequenced sample was PBMCs. This sequence joins TRBV5-1 and TRBJ2-7; D not certain. The CDR3 DNA follows: TGCGCCAGCAGCCCCACATCTTCCTACGAGCAGTACTTC. Protein: CASSPTSSYEQYF.